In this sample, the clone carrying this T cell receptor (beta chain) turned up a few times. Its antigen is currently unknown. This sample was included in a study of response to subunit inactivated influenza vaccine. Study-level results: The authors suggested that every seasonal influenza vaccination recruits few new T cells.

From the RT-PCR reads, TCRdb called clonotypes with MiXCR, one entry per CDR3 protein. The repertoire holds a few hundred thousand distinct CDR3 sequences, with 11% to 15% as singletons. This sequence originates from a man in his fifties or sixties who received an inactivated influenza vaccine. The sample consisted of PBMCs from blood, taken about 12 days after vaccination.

This CDR3 is CAISESGVSTEAFF. The CDR3 bases are TGTGCCATCAGTGAATCGGGGGTGAGCACTGAAGCTTTCTTT. The V gene is TRBV10-3, the J gene TRBJ1-1, with D possibly matching TRBD1 (5 bases). V was shortened by 3 bases and J by 4 bases, with 12 bases between the two germline ends. The CDR3 runs 14 residues. Germline CDR1 and CDR2: ENHRY and SYGVKD.